The 17 T cell receptor beta chains below were found in one sample sequenced in a study of CD8+ T cells in alopecia areata. RNA extraction was followed by reverse transcription into cDNA, which acted as the sequencing template. The method was immunoSEQ multiplex PCR; TCRdb's version includes in-frame clones alone and lacks a portion of them. The sample carries some 130,000 clones, 50% to 55% recorded once. Indicated treatment: oral pan-JAK inhibitor, 5-10 mg twice daily. This material consisted of CD4+ T cells sorted from blood, taken at week 4, from a patient treated with tofacitinib. Every receptor here comes from a human donor with alopecia areata.

V is TRBV4-1 and J is TRBJ2-1; D may be TRBD2 (5 bases). This CDR3 has 12 residues. V dropped 4 bases and J dropped 13 bases, with 14 bases sitting between them. Germline V lookup: CDR1 MGHRA, CDR2 YSYEKL. CDR3 sequence reads: CASSRTGEFQFF. As DNA, the CDR3 is TGCGCCAGCAGCCGAACCGGGGAGTTTCAGTTCTTC.

For this clone: Other DNA sequences in this sample translate to the same CDR3. The chain links TRBV29-1 to TRBJ1-1; 9 bases match TRBD1. This CDR3 is built from 13 residues. J gave up 1 base and V 4 bases, and 1 base lay outside the gene matches. The germline CDR1 and CDR2 sequences are SQVTM and ANQGSEA. In DNA, the CDR3 is TGCAGCGTTGTGGGACAGGGGAACACTGAAGCTTTCTTT. Translation: CSVVGQGNTEAFF. Full variable domain (rest looked up from reference TRBV29-1 and TRBJ1-1): SAVISQKPSRDICQRGTSLTIQCQVDSQVTMMFWYRQQPGQSLTLIATANQGSEATYESGFVIDKFPISRPNLTFSTLTVSNMSPEDSSIYLCSVVGQGNTEAFFGQGTRLTVV.

The chain employs TRBV5-1 and TRBJ1-2, with 7 positions matching TRBD1. V shed 3 bases and J 7 bases; nucleotides not matched to a gene: 15. Germline CDR1 reads SGHRS; CDR2 reads YFSETQ. The CDR3 is 16 amino acids. The DNA for the CDR3 is TGCGCCAGCAGCTCTATGACCGGACAGGCTTGGGGTGGCTACACCTTC. Protein product: CASSSMTGQAWGGYTF. Filled out from reference TRBV5-1 and TRBJ1-2, the complete variable domain reads KAGVTQTPRYLIKTRGQQVTLSCSPISGHRSVSWYQQTPGQGLQFLFEYFSETQRNKGNFPGRFSGRQFSNSRSEMNVSTLELGDSALYLCASSSMTGQAWGGYTFGSGTRLTVV.

This clone has a handful of counts. This sequence joins TRBV5-1 and TRBJ2-7; 10 bases line up with TRBD2. Trimming cost V 0 bases and J 6 bases; bases outside gene matches: 3. Germline assignment: CDR1 SGHRS and CDR2 YFSETQ. This CDR3 comprises 14 residues. The CDR3 DNA sequence: TGCGCCAGCAGCTTGGAGGCTAGCGGGAGCGAGCAGTACTTC. This sequence encodes CASSLEASGSEQYF.

The chain links TRBV30 to TRBJ2-6; D remains unclear. Germline CDR1 and CDR2: GTSNPN and SVGIG (reference sequence). This CDR3 comprises 13 residues. Trimming took 3 bases from V and 1 from J, leaving 4 bases between them. CDR3 in amino acids: CAWRESGANVLTF. For the CDR3, the DNA is TGTGCCTGGAGAGAATCTGGGGCCAACGTCCTGACTTTC.

This clone showed up just a few times. The rearrangement links TRBV9 to TRBJ2-5, with 8 nucleotides matching TRBD1. This CDR3 contains 17 residues. In germline, CDR1 is SGDLS, CDR2 YYNGEE. After removal of 4 bases from V and 3 bases from J, the junction contained 14 bases not matched to a gene. Here the CDR3 reads CASSSSVGRGQEETQYF. CDR3 DNA: TGTGCCAGCAGCTCCTCAGTGGGCAGGGGGCAGGAAGAGACCCAGTACTTC.

The chain has TRBV2 and TRBJ2-3, with 7 bases identical to TRBD1. The trim removed 7 bases at V and 3 bases at J, leaving 4 bases unmatched. Germline V CDR1 and CDR2: SNHLY, FYNNEI. The CDR3 covers 13 residues. CDR3: CASIPTGTDTQYF. As DNA, the CDR3 is TGTGCCAGCATCCCGACAGGGACAGATACGCAGTATTTT. The full variable domain, rest sourced from reference TRBV2 and TRBJ2-3, is EPEVTQTPSHQVTQMGQEVILRCVPISNHLYFYWYRQILGQKVEFLVSFYNNEISEKSEIFDDQFSVERPDGSNFTLKIRSTKLEDSAMYFCASIPTGTDTQYFGPGTRLTVL.

This clone was picked up a small number of times. The chain is built from TRBV30 and TRBJ2-5, with 7 bases aligning to TRBD1. Germline V gene data show CDR1 as GTSNPN and CDR2 as SVGIG (reference sequence). The CDR3 is 15 amino acids. The J segment lost 2 bases and the V segment lost 2 bases, leaving 8 bases of the junction unmatched. The CDR3 reads CAWSRAGGLQETQYF. Written as DNA, the CDR3 is TGTGCCTGGAGTCGCGCAGGGGGTTTACAAGAGACCCAGTACTTC.

This sequence joins TRBV18 and TRBJ1-2, with 10 bases fitting TRBD1. The V gene end was trimmed by 1 base and the J gene end by 6 bases; junction bases not matched to a gene: 2. The CDR3 totals 14 residues. Germline CDR1 reads KGHSH; CDR2 reads LQKENI. The chain's CDR3 is CASSPLGTGDGYTF. CDR3 DNA: TGTGCCAGCTCACCACTCGGGACAGGGGATGGCTACACCTTC.

The J gene is TRBJ1-2, the V gene TRBV4-1; D is unresolved. This CDR3 spans 13 amino acids. Trimming pared 0 bases from V and 3 bases from J, leaving 5 bases between. Germline V gene sequence: CDR1 MGHRA, CDR2 YSYEKL. The CDR3 DNA is TGCGCCAGCAGCCAAGATACCTACTATGGCTACACCTTC. Its translation: CASSQDTYYGYTF.

This CDR3 reads CASSARTTNEKLFF. In DNA form, the CDR3 reads TGCGCCAGCAGCGCAAGGACAACTAATGAAAAACTGTTTTTT. This chain joins TRBV4-1 and TRBJ1-4, with D uncertain. Deletions cut 5 bases from V and 0 bases from J, with 7 bases between. The CDR3 runs to 14 residues. Germline CDR1 MGHRA, CDR2 YSYEKL.

The chain uses TRBV9 and TRBJ2-6, with unresolved D. Per the germline V gene, CDR1 is SGDLS and CDR2 is YYNGEE. The V end lost 7 bases, the J end lost 1 base, and 0 bases lay between the germline ends. CDR3 length equals 11 residues. The CDR3: CASSGANVLTF. In DNA form, the CDR3 reads TGTGCCAGCTCTGGGGCCAACGTCCTGACTTTC.

Only a few counts were recorded for this clone. This chain connects TRBV29-1 to TRBJ2-7; 15 nucleotides agree with TRBD2. The CDR3 covers 18 residues. Germline assignment: CDR1 SQVTM and CDR2 ANQGSEA. The ends lost 1 base at V and 5 bases at J; junction bases unmatched: 12. CDR3 in amino acids: CSVEVLRGLAGGGDEQYF. The CDR3 region has the DNA TGCAGCGTTGAAGTCCTACGGGGACTAGCGGGAGGCGGCGACGAGCAGTACTTC.

The DNA for the CDR3 is TGTGCCAGCAGTGGATTTCCAACTAATGAAAAACTGTTTTTT. Translating gives CASSGFPTNEKLFF. This rearrangement joins TRBV28 to TRBJ1-4, with unresolved D. The V end was cut by 5 bases, the J end by 0 bases, with 7 bases between. Germline V gives CDR1 MDHEN, CDR2 SYDVKM. CDR3 length equals 14 residues.

The chain is built from TRBV7-9 and TRBJ2-6; 9 bases are shared with TRBD1. The CDR3 loop spans 18 amino acids. CDR1 is SEHNR and CDR2 is FQNEAQ in the germline V gene (reference sequence). The junction had 6 bases not matched to a gene; V was cut back by 3 bases and J by 0 bases. In DNA, the CDR3 is TGTGCCAGCAGCTTTGGGACAGGGCAATCCTCTGGGGCCAACGTCCTGACTTTC. This encodes CASSFGTGQSSGANVLTF.

The rearrangement links TRBV29-1 to TRBJ2-3; TRBD2 is a possible D gene (5 bases). Trimming cost V 5 bases and J 1 base, with 10 bases left between them. Germline values: CDR1 SQVTM, CDR2 ANQGSEA. CDR3 length: 13 amino acids. The DNA for the CDR3 is TGCAGCGTTCGATCCGGGGGCACAGATACGCAGTATTTT. Protein product: CSVRSGGTDTQYF.

A single count supports this clone. The CDR3 sequence is CAWSLRKDGYTF. As DNA, the CDR3 is TGTGCCTGGAGTCTGCGGAAAGATGGCTACACCTTC. The genes are TRBV30 and TRBJ1-2; D is ambiguous. Looked up from germline, CDR1 is GTSNPN and CDR2 is SVGIG (reference sequence). CDR3 size: 12 residues. V shed 2 bases and J shed 6 bases, with 10 bases lying between them.